A single sample gave rise to the 28 T cell receptor beta chains below, sequenced in a study of cytomegalovirus exposure and HLA in healthy donors. PCR was performed using 60 Vbeta and 13 Jbeta primers. This table comes from immunoSEQ multiplex PCR, and its TCRdb copy is limited to in-frame clones, with some not included. The repertoire has about 120,000 clones, about 68% of them found once; the top ten carry roughly 9.8%. The sequencing input was PBMCs. These TCRs come from a woman aged 40 to 55 in good health and CMV-seropositive.

This clone has more than one count but fewer than ten. This chain uses TRBV13 with TRBJ1-1; 10 bases are a match to TRBD1. The CDR3 sequence is 15 residues long. The ends lost 4 bases at V and 7 bases at J; junction bases unmatched: 9. CDR1 and CDR2 (germline): PRHDT, FYEKMQ (reference sequence). The CDR3 DNA sequence: TGTGCCAGCAGCTCTACCCTAGACAGGGGGCTTGAAGCTTTCTTT. This encodes CASSSTLDRGLEAFF. Drawing the rest from reference TRBV13 and TRBJ1-1, the complete variable domain is AAGVIQSPRHLIKEKRETATLKCYPIPRHDTVYWYQQGPGQDPQFLISFYEKMQSDKGSIPDRFSAQQFSDYHSELNMSSLELGDSALYFCASSSTLDRGLEAFFGQGTRLTVV.

This clone was seen only a few times. The genes are TRBV7-2 and TRBJ2-1; 7 nucleotides line up with TRBD2. Per the germline V gene, CDR1 is SGHTA and CDR2 is FQGNSA. Trimming at V came to 1 base and at J to 9 bases, leaving 9 bases not matched to a gene. CDR3 length: 15 residues. The CDR3 sequence is CASSLVIESGGEQFF. The CDR3 coding sequence is TGTGCCAGCAGCTTAGTCATTGAGTCGGGAGGTGAGCAGTTCTTC.

The V and J genes are TRBV5-1 and TRBJ1-2, with D unclear. The CDR3 runs 13 residues. Trimming removed 2 bases from V and 0 bases from J, with 5 bases in between. Germline loops: CDR1 SGHRS, CDR2 YFSETQ. The CDR3 here is CASSFGSNYGYTF. CDR3 bases: TGCGCCAGCAGCTTCGGGTCTAACTATGGCTACACCTTC.

The CDR3 nucleotides are TGTGCCAGCAGCCAAGCAAAATATACGCAGTATTTT. As protein: CASSQAKYTQYF. The chain has TRBV14 and TRBJ2-3; D gene unclear. Germline loops: CDR1 SGHDN, CDR2 FVKESK. V was cut by 1 base and J by 7 bases, with 6 bases left in between. The CDR3 contains 12 residues.

This rearrangement joins TRBV9 to TRBJ2-1, with 9 bases that match TRBD2. V was pared by 2 bases and J by 5 bases, with 2 bases of the junction left unmatched. The CDR3 extends over 14 amino acids. Germline V gives CDR1 SGDLS, CDR2 YYNGEE. The CDR3 DNA reads as TGTGCCAGCAGCGTGGGACTAGCAGACAATGAGCAGTTCTTC. Its translation: CASSVGLADNEQFF.

The gene calls are TRBV4-3 and TRBJ2-1, with 7 bases that match TRBD2. This CDR3 comprises 16 residues. Looked up from germline, CDR1 is LGHNA and CDR2 is YSLEER. V dropped 0 bases and J dropped 1; count of bases not matched to a gene: 3. CDR3 residues: CASSQDGAGSYNEQFF. For the CDR3, the DNA is TGCGCCAGCAGCCAAGACGGAGCGGGATCCTACAATGAGCAGTTCTTC.

This chain joins TRBV7-9 and TRBJ2-5, with 7 bases aligning to TRBD2. The end of the DNA fits TRBJ2-7 better, so the J call may be wrong. The germline gives CDR1 SEHNR, CDR2 FQNEAQ (reference sequence). The CDR3 runs 14 residues. The CDR3 loop reads CASSSGTTEYEQYF. The CDR3 DNA reads TGTGCCAGCAGCTCCGGGACTACGGAGTACGAGCAGTACTTC.

The chain joins TRBV7-2 to TRBJ1-2, with TRBD1 as a possible D gene (5 bases). CDR1 is SGHTA and CDR2 is FQGNSA in the germline V gene. This CDR3 contains 14 residues. V was shortened by 5 bases and J by 8 bases, with 18 bases between the two germline ends. CDR3: CASSQGSPVGGYTF. The CDR3 coding sequence is TGTGCCAGCAGCCAGGGATCTCCAGTCGGCGGCTACACCTTC.

The V gene is TRBV18, the J gene TRBJ2-3; weak D call: TRBD1 (6 bases). Germline assignment: CDR1 KGHSH and CDR2 LQKENI. This CDR3 region has 14 residues. Trimming cost V 6 bases and J 4 bases, with 14 bases left between them. CDR3 protein: CASSSTTGSDTQYF. The CDR3 DNA follows: TGTGCCAGCTCCTCTACCACAGGGTCAGATACGCAGTATTTT. The variable domain in full, with the rest retrieved from reference TRBV18 and TRBJ2-3, is NAGVMQNPRHLVRRRGQEARLRCSPMKGHSHVYWYRQLPEEGLKFMVYLQKENIIDESGMPKERFSAEFPKEGPSILRIQQVVRGDSAAYFCASSSTTGSDTQYFGPGTRLTVL.

The chain couples TRBV13 to TRBJ1-2; tentatively, D is TRBD1 (6 bases). Trimming removed 5 bases from V and 4 bases from J, with 11 bases in between. This CDR3 is built from 13 residues. Looked up from germline, CDR1 is PRHDT and CDR2 is FYEKMQ (reference sequence). This chain's CDR3 is CASSQDSSYGYTF. The CDR3, as DNA: TGTGCCAGCAGCCAGGACAGCAGCTATGGCTACACCTTC.

The chain couples TRBV6-5 to TRBJ2-7; D call uncertain. CDR1 and CDR2 from the germline V gene are MNHEY and SVGAGI. V was pared by 5 bases and J by 0 bases, with 11 bases between. This CDR3 has 14 residues. The CDR3 DNA reads TGTGCCAGCAGTAGTACAGACGTCTCCTACGAGCAGTACTTC. Its protein is CASSSTDVSYEQYF.

V is TRBV19 and J is TRBJ2-5; a weak D match, TRBD2 (5 bases). The J call may not be correct, given that the DNA end is closer to TRBJ2-7. Germline loops: CDR1 LNHDA, CDR2 SQIVND (reference sequence). CDR3 length: 16 amino acids. In nucleotides, the CDR3 is TGTGCCAGTAGTATAGAGAGTAGCGACTTCTCCTACGAGCAGTACTTC. It specifies CASSIESSDFSYEQYF.

The V and J genes are TRBV29-1 and TRBJ1-1; the D gene is possibly TRBD1 (6 bases). CDR1 is SQVTM and CDR2 is ANQGSEA in the germline V gene. Trimming stripped 0 bases from V and 1 base from J, with 12 bases between. There are 15 residues in the CDR3. In DNA form, the CDR3 reads TGCAGCGTTGAAGACCCTCAGGGGCCGAACACTGAAGCTTTCTTT. As protein: CSVEDPQGPNTEAFF.

The J gene is TRBJ1-5, the V gene TRBV4-3; 8 nucleotides agree with TRBD1. The V and J ends lost 0 bases and 7 bases, in that order; junction bases with no gene match: 8. The germline V gene has CDR1 LGHNA and CDR2 YSLEER. The CDR3 totals 16 residues. CDR3 residues: CASSQDRQGARQPQHF. CDR3 in DNA: TGCGCCAGCAGCCAAGATCGGCAGGGGGCTAGACAGCCCCAGCATTTT.

The chain carries TRBV14 and TRBJ2-2; D is uncertain. The germline gives CDR1 SGHDN, CDR2 FVKESK. The CDR3 is made up of 14 amino acids. The germline V and J ends were trimmed by 1 base and 6 bases, with 9 bases remaining between them. This CDR3 is CASSQAYVSGELFF. The DNA for the CDR3 is TGTGCCAGCAGCCAAGCCTACGTTTCCGGGGAGCTGTTTTTT.

The count of this clone is one. V is TRBV7-9 and J is TRBJ2-5; D possibly corresponds to TRBD2 (6 bases). CDR3 size: 16 residues. Trimming removed 5 bases at V and 4 bases at J, with 20 bases between. Per the germline V gene, CDR1 is SEHNR and CDR2 is FQNEAQ (reference sequence). The CDR3 spells CASSPGEMGRGETQYF. CDR3 bases: TGTGCCAGCAGCCCGGGTGAGATGGGGCGGGGAGAGACCCAGTACTTC.

The rearrangement uses TRBV7-2 and TRBJ1-4; D may be TRBD1 (6 bases). Trimming cost V 4 bases and J 0 bases, with 9 bases left between them. The CDR3 has 15 amino acids. Germline V gene data show CDR1 as SGHTA and CDR2 as FQGNSA. CDR3 nucleotides: TGTGCCAGCAGCTCAAGGACAGCAACTAATGAAAAACTGTTTTTT. It translates to CASSSRTATNEKLFF.

The chain is built from TRBV7-9 and TRBJ2-7; D not certain. CDR1 and CDR2 from the germline V gene are SEHNR and FQNEAQ (reference sequence). The CDR3 is made up of 11 amino acids. V was shortened by 3 bases and J by 6 bases, with 6 bases between the two germline ends. Written as DNA, the CDR3 is TGTGCCAGCAGCTTTCTTCGCGAGCAGTACTTC. Translating it yields CASSFLREQYF.

The chain has TRBV5-1 and TRBJ2-1, with 11 bases fitting TRBD2. Germline V gene data show CDR1 as SGHRS and CDR2 as YFSETQ. J gave up 6 bases and V 5 bases, and 4 bases lay outside the gene matches. This CDR3 contains 14 residues. CDR3 nucleotides: TGCGCCAGCAGGTCCGGGACTAGCGGCAATGAGCAGTTCTTC. Translation: CASRSGTSGNEQFF.

This sequence joins TRBV4-2 and TRBJ1-5, with TRBD1 matching over 7 bases. Losses at the gene ends were 1 base for V and 2 bases for J; bases not matched to a gene: 17. The CDR3 totals 20 residues. Germline-derived CDR1 and CDR2 are LGHNA and YNFKEQ. In nucleotides, the CDR3 is TGTGCCAGCAGCCAAGGTACCGGGACAGCGTGGGATCAGGGCAATCAGCCCCAGCATTTT. As protein: CASSQGTGTAWDQGNQPQHF.

This clone was picked up a small number of times. Other nucleotide sequences in the sample specify the same CDR3. V gene TRBV5-4 combines with J gene TRBJ1-1, with D unresolved. Per the germline V gene, CDR1 is SGHNT and CDR2 is YYREEE (reference sequence). The CDR3 is 13 residues long. V was clipped by 0 bases and J by 1 base, with 4 bases between them. The CDR3 loop reads CASSLAGNTEAFF. The CDR3 bases are TGTGCCAGCAGCTTGGCAGGGAACACTGAAGCTTTCTTT.

The chain combines TRBV30 with TRBJ2-5; D uncertain. CDR1 is GTSNPN, CDR2 SVGIG, per germline (reference sequence). V shed 2 bases and J shed 3 bases, with 16 bases lying between them. This CDR3 comprises 15 residues. CDR3 in DNA: TGTGCCTGGAGTTACCCACTGAAAAATAAAGAGACCCAGTACTTC. Encoded protein: CAWSYPLKNKETQYF. Complete variable domain (other parts from reference TRBV30 and TRBJ2-5): SQTIHQWPATLVQPVGSPLSLECTVEGTSNPNLYWYRQAAGRGLQLLFYSVGIGQISSEVPQNLSASRPQDRQFILSSKKLLLSDSGFYLCAWSYPLKNKETQYFGPGTRLLVL.

The chain combines TRBV10-3 with TRBJ2-1; TRBD2 matches 10 bases. The CDR3 totals 12 residues. The germline V gene encodes CDR1 ENHRY and CDR2 SYGVKD. J was trimmed by 5 bases and V by 11 bases; bases with no gene match: 3. Written as DNA, the CDR3 is TGTGCCCTGGGGACTAGCGACAATGAGCAGTTCTTC. It translates to CALGTSDNEQFF.

This clone has more than one count but fewer than ten. The rearrangement uses TRBV19 and TRBJ2-7; unclear D gene. The CDR3 spans 15 residues. Trimming took off 2 bases at V and 1 base at J, with 12 bases between the two ends. Germline CDR1 reads LNHDA; CDR2 reads SQIVND (reference sequence). The CDR3 nucleotides are TGTGCCAGTAGTATATCTGGCAGCGTTTCCTACGAGCAGTACTTC. Residues: CASSISGSVSYEQYF.

The chain has TRBV7-9 and TRBJ2-1; maybe TRBD1 (5 bases). Trimming cost V 3 bases and J 6 bases, with 12 bases left between them. Looked up from germline, CDR1 is SEHNR and CDR2 is FQNEAQ (reference sequence). The CDR3 has 14 residues. The chain's CDR3 is CASSFAQGGNEQFF. In nucleotides, the CDR3 is TGTGCCAGCAGCTTCGCCCAGGGTGGCAATGAGCAGTTCTTC.

V gene TRBV7-8 combines with J gene TRBJ2-3, with TRBD2 identical over 7 bases. Germline loops: CDR1 SGHVS, CDR2 FQNEAQ. This CDR3 region has 16 residues. The J segment lost 5 bases and the V segment lost 1 base, leaving 9 bases of the junction unmatched. The DNA for the CDR3 is TGTGCCAGCAGCTTAGGAACGGCGGGAGCCGGAGATACGCAGTATTTT. It yields the protein CASSLGTAGAGDTQYF.

J is TRBJ1-2 and V is TRBV28; TRBD1 matches at 8 bases. The CDR3 is made up of 15 amino acids. From germline, CDR1 is MDHEN and CDR2 SYDVKM. The ends lost 6 bases at V and 6 bases at J; junction bases unmatched: 12. The DNA of the CDR3 is TGTGCCAGCAGGTCACGACAGGGGAGGGTGGATGGCTACACCTTC. As protein: CASRSRQGRVDGYTF.

The chain couples TRBV28 to TRBJ1-1, with TRBD1 as a possible D gene (6 bases). The CDR3 is 13 residues long. The V gene's germline CDR1 is MDHEN and CDR2 SYDVKM. Trimming removed 2 bases at V and 3 bases at J, with 7 bases between. The DNA of the CDR3 is TGTGCCAGCAGTTTAGGGGGCCACACTGAAGCTTTCTTT. Amino acids: CASSLGGHTEAFF.